The 28 T cell receptor beta chains below were found in one sample sequenced in a study of T cells expressing NK-cell markers. Reprocessing the 5' RACE reads, TCRdb reports a single entry for every CDR3 protein and omits DNA. The sample's table shows 300,000 to 500,000 distinct CDR3 sequences. Sequenced sample: blood T cells: a sorted CD56 or NKG2C T cell subset, CD4+ or CD8+ T cells, or bulk PBMC T cells (not recorded which). The receptors shown here come from a woman between 45 and 60 years old in good health.

The rearrangement joins TRBV12-3 or TRBV12-4 to TRBJ2-2; TCRdb outputs TRBD1, but without DNA this stays unchecked. The CDR3 runs 14 residues. The CDR3 here is CASSRKGDTGELFF.

V usage is TRBV10-2 and J usage is TRBJ1-5. The CDR3 sequence is 13 residues long. In germline, CDR1 is WSHSY, CDR2 SAAADI. CDR3: CASTMQGNQPQHF.

The rearrangement links TRBV5-1 to TRBJ2-7; TCRdb indicates TRBD2, and absent DNA this call remains unverified. Germline V gene lookup returns CDR1 SGHRS and CDR2 YFSETQ. This CDR3 has 17 amino acids. CDR3 sequence: CASSLMASGRTPYEQYF.

The CDR3 region is CASSLVEGPTGELFF. The rearrangement joins TRBV5-1 to TRBJ2-2; TCRdb's assignment of TRBD2 cannot be checked, as there is no DNA. CDR1 and CDR2 (germline): SGHRS, YFSETQ. This CDR3 has 15 residues.

The chain carries TRBV12-3 or TRBV12-4 and TRBJ1-3. This CDR3 is 16 amino acids long. CDR3 amino acids: CASSLYGPSSGNTIYF.

CDR3 sequence: CASSPQGRTTDTQYF. This chain joins TRBV7-2 and TRBJ2-3; TCRdb outputs TRBD1, but without DNA this stays unchecked. CDR1 is SGHTA and CDR2 is FQGNSA in the germline V gene. CDR3 length: 15 residues.

The chain has TRBV12-3 or TRBV12-4 and TRBJ2-1; the TCRdb call, TRBD1, lacks DNA for checking. The CDR3 length is 15 residues. The CDR3 sequence is CASSPTRGLRNEQFF.

J is TRBJ2-1 and V is TRBV20-1; TCRdb outputs TRBD2, but without DNA this stays unchecked. Germline V CDR1 and CDR2: DFQATT, SNEGSKA (reference sequence). This CDR3 is 14 amino acids long. CDR3 protein: CSASRKRSIGEQFF.

V is TRBV12-3 or TRBV12-4 and J is TRBJ2-1; TCRdb reports TRBD2, a call that lacks DNA to check it against. This CDR3 has 13 amino acids. This CDR3 reads CASWTSGIGRQFF.

This chain joins TRBV4-1 and TRBJ2-7; no DNA is available, so the TRBD2 call from TCRdb remains unchecked. CDR3 length: 14 residues. Germline loops: CDR1 MGHRA, CDR2 YSYEKL. This CDR3 reads CASSQDSSPRAQYF.

The chain uses TRBV24-1 and TRBJ1-2. Germline loops: CDR1 KGHDR, CDR2 SFDVKD. This CDR3 has 14 amino acids. CDR3 sequence reads: CATSDLRTQYGYTF.

This rearrangement joins TRBV7-9 to TRBJ2-3; the TCRdb call, TRBD1, lacks DNA for checking. The CDR3 has 15 amino acids. The germline gives CDR1 SEHNR, CDR2 FQNEAQ (reference sequence). The CDR3 sequence: CASSPRDREPNTQYF.

J is TRBJ2-1 and V is TRBV12-3 or TRBV12-4. This CDR3 spans 13 amino acids. CDR3 amino acids: CASTFSGYNEQFF.

The rearrangement uses TRBV29-1 and TRBJ2-1; the TCRdb D gene call, TRBD1, has no DNA to confirm it. Germline values: CDR1 SQVTM, CDR2 ANQGSEA. The CDR3 has 15 residues. CDR3: CSVLGGDSSYNEQFF.

This chain links TRBV6-2 or TRBV6-3 with TRBJ1-1; TCRdb outputs TRBD1, but without DNA this stays unchecked. There are 13 residues in the CDR3. Germline V gives CDR1 MNHEY, CDR2 SVGEGT. The CDR3: CASRDRWGTEAFF.

This chain joins TRBV29-1 and TRBJ2-3; with no DNA, the TCRdb D assignment of TRBD1 cannot be verified. Looked up from germline, CDR1 is SQVTM and CDR2 is ANQGSEA. The CDR3 extends over 14 amino acids. The CDR3 sequence is CSVGEAGNTDTQYF.

The chain carries TRBV5-1 and TRBJ2-7; as DNA is missing, the TRBD1 call by TCRdb cannot be tested. Germline V gene lookup returns CDR1 SGHRS and CDR2 YFSETQ. CDR3 length: 13 residues. The CDR3 sequence: CASSLQGLWEQYF.

This rearrangement joins TRBV5-1 to TRBJ2-7; the TRBD2 assignment by TCRdb is unverifiable without DNA. The CDR3 sequence is 15 residues long. Germline-derived CDR1 and CDR2 are SGHRS and YFSETQ. CDR3: CASSRSGRVDYEQYF.

The V and J genes are TRBV20-1 and TRBJ2-1; the D call of TRBD2 rests on TCRdb alone, since no DNA is present to check it. The length of the CDR3 is 15 residues. Per germline, CDR1 DFQATT and CDR2 SNEGSKA (reference sequence). The CDR3 spells CSAKRPSGTWNEQFF.

The rearrangement uses TRBV15 and TRBJ2-1; the D call from TCRdb, TRBD1, cannot be confirmed without DNA. Germline CDR1 is LNHNV and CDR2 is YYDKDF (reference sequence). The CDR3 has 16 residues. The CDR3 loop reads CATSRYGAGQSSEQFF.

V gene TRBV25-1 combines with J gene TRBJ1-2; as DNA is missing, the TRBD1 call by TCRdb cannot be tested. The CDR3 is 14 amino acids. Germline V CDR1 and CDR2: MGHDK, SYGVNS. The CDR3 spells CARTSGTVDYGYTF.

The gene calls are TRBV20-1 and TRBJ2-5; checking the TCRdb D call of TRBD1 is not possible without DNA. The CDR3 totals 15 residues. Germline V gene sequence: CDR1 DFQATT, CDR2 SNEGSKA (reference sequence). The chain's CDR3 is CSARDSQGVGETQYF.

The J gene is TRBJ2-7, the V gene TRBV27; TCRdb reports TRBD1, a call that lacks DNA to check it against. The germline gives CDR1 MNHEY, CDR2 SMNVEV (reference sequence). CDR3 length: 14 residues. This chain's CDR3 is CASSLLGGAYEQYF.

The chain links TRBV12-3 or TRBV12-4 to TRBJ1-4; without DNA, the TCRdb call of TRBD1 cannot be checked. The CDR3 is 14 residues long. The CDR3 spells CASSLRGEGEKLFF.

The chain links TRBV7-8 to TRBJ2-1; TCRdb gives TRBD2 as the D gene, but with no DNA this cannot be confirmed. Germline assignment: CDR1 SGHVS and CDR2 FQNEAQ. The CDR3 sequence is 14 residues long. CDR3 in amino acids: CAVLRLAENNEQFF.

V usage is TRBV9 and J usage is TRBJ2-1; TCRdb's D call of TRBD2 is untestable without DNA. CDR3 length: 13 residues. Germline V gives CDR1 SGDLS, CDR2 YYNGEE. The CDR3 loop reads CASSEVPLDEQFF.

CDR3 region: CASRPRVGGRATGELFF. V gene TRBV7-8 combines with J gene TRBJ2-2; TCRdb selects TRBD2, and the lack of DNA leaves this call unchecked. Per germline, CDR1 SGHVS and CDR2 FQNEAQ. The CDR3 has 17 residues.

This chain uses TRBV20-1 with TRBJ2-7. The CDR3 spans 14 residues. Per the germline V gene, CDR1 is DFQATT and CDR2 is SNEGSKA (reference sequence). The CDR3 loop reads CSARDSRSAYEQYF.